These T cell receptor beta chains were read from a single sample in a study of identical twins. TCRdb itself ran the 5' RACE reads through MiXCR, one entry per CDR3 protein. Here the sample spans some 710,000 distinct CDR3 sequences, 6% to 6.5% being singletons. Sequencing input: naive T cells sorted from blood. All receptors derive from a man aged 18 to 35 in good health. CDR3s leave out the opening cysteine and the closing phenylalanine or tryptophan. Clone size is not always given. Where it is, it says once, few, many or a class for expanded clones.

CDR3 protein,clone size,V gene,J gene
ASSEALPQF,-,TRBV6-2/TRBV6-3,TRBJ2-1
ASSSGRTSGGNEQF,-,TRBV7-3,TRBJ2-1
ATSRDRWDGEF,many,TRBV15,TRBJ2-1
ASSLAGTSGMKIRGSYNEQF,few,TRBV11-1,TRBJ2-1
ASSSLGRDYNEQF,-,TRBV7-9,TRBJ2-1
ASSFPEIPIGSTDTQY,many,TRBV5-1,TRBJ2-3
ASSLSLGAYNEQF,many,TRBV5-1,TRBJ2-1
ASSSGWGTEAF,-,TRBV13,TRBJ1-1
ASASGGGSNQPQH,many,TRBV27,TRBJ1-5
ASSQTGSFEQF,-,TRBV14,TRBJ2-1
ASSADWGSNEQY,-,TRBV6-2/TRBV6-3,TRBJ2-7
SPKGLPVVDTQY,many,TRBV20-1,TRBJ2-3
ASSPKGSYEQY,many,TRBV6-1,TRBJ2-7
ASSVEGQQETQY,many,TRBV9,TRBJ2-5
ASSSSGSRYNEQF,few,TRBV6-1,TRBJ2-1
ASSQRTRSTDTQY,many,TRBV3-1,TRBJ2-3
ASSDDPIEGPRF,many,TRBV5-1,TRBJ2-1
ASSPSGFPQETQY,many,TRBV12-3/TRBV12-4,TRBJ2-5
ASSQPPRARDTCTDTQY,few,TRBV3-1,TRBJ2-3
ASSQGRETSYEQY,-,TRBV4-3,TRBJ2-7
ASSVQPNTGELF,many,TRBV6-4,TRBJ2-2
ASSLRTGHSYEQY,many,TRBV12-3/TRBV12-4,TRBJ2-7
ASGQGGQVYNEQF,few,TRBV28,TRBJ2-1
ASSETGTGYNEQF,many,TRBV5-5,TRBJ2-1
ASSFDQEAF,many,TRBV12-3/TRBV12-4,TRBJ1-1
ASSIPGTGAGQPQH,-,TRBV19,TRBJ1-5
ASSLFRRNTEAF,few,TRBV5-5,TRBJ1-1
AISRQGDSPLH,-,TRBV10-3,TRBJ1-6
ASSLSGLAGVDTQY,many,TRBV12-3/TRBV12-4,TRBJ2-3
SARQGSSGFREKLF,many,TRBV20-1,TRBJ1-4
ASRTANTGELF,many,TRBV6-1,TRBJ2-2
SASITGGNLYDEQF,few,TRBV20-1,TRBJ2-1
ASSPGLSPEQY,-,TRBV27,TRBJ2-7
SASRWNSYNEQF,many,TRBV20-1,TRBJ2-1
ASSRPAGDSTDTQY,many,TRBV5-4,TRBJ2-3
ASSYSGQENSPLH,many,TRBV6-5,TRBJ1-6
ASSTGTASSYEQY,-,TRBV7-2,TRBJ2-7
ASSVSDRPEIEQY,-,TRBV7-9,TRBJ2-7
ASSLGGEGSNIQY,-,TRBV5-1,TRBJ2-4
ATSRDGKGQPQH,many,TRBV15,TRBJ1-5
SVDLGQNTEAF,many,TRBV29-1,TRBJ1-1
ASSLLYGGNYEQY,-,TRBV5-6,TRBJ2-7
ASKAPTDNEQF,-,TRBV7-9,TRBJ2-1
ASRFGRAETQY,-,TRBV5-6,TRBJ2-5
ASSPRGGRGRETQY,few,TRBV7-2,TRBJ2-5
ASSQAGLPETEAF,many,TRBV3-1,TRBJ1-1
ASSPWDRGLTEQY,few,TRBV28,TRBJ2-7
ASSEGGRGEQF,-,TRBV6-4,TRBJ2-1
ASSPSPIRTDTQY,many,TRBV27,TRBJ2-3
SVGQGPWNTEAF,many,TRBV29-1,TRBJ1-1
ASTVGRAGQY,few,TRBV2,TRBJ2-7
ASSVGTESSYEQY,many,TRBV9,TRBJ2-7
AIKSAGGEGGNTIY,-,TRBV10-3,TRBJ1-3